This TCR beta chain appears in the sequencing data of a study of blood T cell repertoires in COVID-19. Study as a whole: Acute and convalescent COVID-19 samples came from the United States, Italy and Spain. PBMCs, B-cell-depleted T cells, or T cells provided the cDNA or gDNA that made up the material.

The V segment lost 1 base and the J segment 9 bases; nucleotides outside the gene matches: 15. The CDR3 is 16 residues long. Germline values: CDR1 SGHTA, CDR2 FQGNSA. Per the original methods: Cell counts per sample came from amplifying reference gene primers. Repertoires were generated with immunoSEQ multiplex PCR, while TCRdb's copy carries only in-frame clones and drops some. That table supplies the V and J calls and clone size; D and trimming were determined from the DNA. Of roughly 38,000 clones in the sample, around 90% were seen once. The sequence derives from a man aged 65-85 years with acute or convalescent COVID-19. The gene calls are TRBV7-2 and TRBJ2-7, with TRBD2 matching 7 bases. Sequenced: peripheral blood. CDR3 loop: CASSLGLAGEQRGQYF. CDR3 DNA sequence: TGTGCCAGCAGCTTAGGACTGGCGGGAGAACAGAGGGGGCAGTACTTC.